This T cell receptor beta chain is drawn from a study of cytomegalovirus exposure and HLA in healthy donors (dated by TCRdb to about 2017). For the study in its entirety: In an earlier analysis of roughly 500 of the donors, 276 Gb of sequence data and 117 million unique TCR beta sequences from roughly 200 million T cells were reported. An early release that covered about 600 HLA-typed donors contained approximately 290 gigabases of sequencing data and tens of millions of unique TCR sequences. Among the approximately 420 genotyped donors, 75% to 90% belonged to the genetic ancestry cluster associated with self-reported Caucasian donors. The study aimed to test whether cataloging public T cell receptors could reveal signatures of past pathogen exposure. The study profiled the T cell repertoires of under 700 subjects by immunosequencing and related them to cytomegalovirus serostatus. In addition to the first cohort of around 670 subjects, a separate validation cohort of under 150 different subjects was used. To predict cytomegalovirus infection status, the study combined high-throughput TCR immunosequencing, statistical association of individual TCRs with disease status, and machine learning. A later analysis re-examined previously published TCR beta repertoires from several hundred donors and added high-resolution HLA genotyping to investigate patterns of TCR occurrence. In the later analysis, no new phenotypic data were used to find candidate immune exposures; instead, reliance was placed on TCR beta sequences and their occurrence across donors. To decide whether each TCR beta V gene segment behaved as functional or pseudogenic, an earlier analysis of some 600 of the donors relied on high-throughput TCR beta sequencing. Donor age, sex, ethnicity and CMV serostatus were compiled together with the repertoire data. Genome-wide SNP genotypes for about three fifths of the 666 donors were used in a later genetic analysis, which treated that subset as a discovery cohort. All discovery cohort repertoires had been generated on a single sequencing platform. HLA typing included class I and class II loci at four-digit resolution. The number of donors typed differed by locus, with about 629-640 for A, B, C, DRB1 and DQB1, around 500 for DQA1, about 610 for DPA1, and 472 for DPB1. About five DR-DQ haplotypes were treated as single units for association and clustering because of strong linkage in the cohort. Among approximately 370 genotyped donors of the cohort, an average of roughly 230,000 unique TCR beta nucleotide sequences was sequenced per donor, of which 15% to 20% were non-productive.

The library was built by means of the immunoSEQ multiplex PCR assay. The multiplex PCR relied on a mix of 60 forward primers for TCR Vbeta segments and 13 reverse primers for TCR Jbeta segments. A multiplex PCR assay on genomic DNA amplified the CDR3 region of rearranged TCR beta genes. On the Illumina HiSeq System, the amplified TCR beta libraries were sequenced as 87-base-pair reads. Per the source publication's procedure: Across the roughly 640 repertoires, a later analysis counted tens of millions of unique TCR beta chains, approximately 10 million of which were shared by at least two donors. To remove PCR and sequencing errors, raw reads were error-corrected and collapsed into unique sequences using a nearest-neighbor algorithm that merged closely related sequences. V, D and J gene segments were assigned by aligning CDR3 sequences to IMGT reference sequences. For a sequence to be retained, a match of at least six nucleotides to both a V gene segment and a J gene segment was required. Rearrangements were called productive when the CDR3 lacked stop codons and stayed in frame with V and J; all others were non-productive. Following IMGT convention, CDR3 was defined as the stretch from the second conserved V-encoded cysteine up to the conserved J-encoded phenylalanine. In an earlier analysis of approximately 500 of the donors, sequences lacking an unambiguous match to a single V gene segment were excluded. An earlier analysis of approximately 590 of the donors called V segments functional above 56.7% productive rearrangements and segregating when the between-donor standard deviation exceeded 5%. A statistical classification framework was built for diagnosing cytomegalovirus status from the catalog of TCR beta chain sequences. V and J gene assignment, in a later analysis, came from comparing TCR nucleotide sequences with IMGT/GENE-DB human TR gene sequences. The TCRdist pipeline was used in a later analysis to assign CDR3 sequences and most-parsimonious VDJ recombination scenarios. In a later analysis, each TCR beta chain was defined by its CDR3 amino acid sequence together with its V-gene family, and reads without a unique V-gene family were excluded. As a way to deal with suspected cross-contamination and a sequencing artifact, a later analysis dropped 640 or so nucleotide sequences that were highly shared and had low generation probability. A later analysis calculated a clonal expansion index for each public chain from normalized within-repertoire ranks of inferred template counts. In a later analysis, generation probabilities were computed using a VDJ recombination model fitted to out-of-frame rearrangements, and the results were checked against IGoR. A later analysis scored TCR-TCR, TCR-HLA and TCR-CMV co-occurrence with hypergeometric tests, applying a repertoire-size bias correction to TCR pairs. In a later analysis, false discovery rates were estimated by permuting HLA or CMV assignments 20 times. A later analysis grouped co-occurring TCRs with DBSCAN, adding TCRdist sequence similarity when clustering within HLA-allele-positive subsets. Repertoires with fewer than 30,000 or more than 120,000 public chains were left out of co-occurrence clustering, as were five repertoires with anomalous nucleotide sharing. The immuneACCESS repertoire file appears here via TCRdb, limited to in-frame rearrangements. These files lack a portion of the clones; in checked studies, under half of the deficit traces to unresolved V genes, and the cause of the others is not known. From that table come the V and J calls and clone size; the DNA was used to work out D and trimming. For this sample there are approximately 140,000 clones; approximately 80% appear just once. The top ten clones comprise 0.95% to 1.5% of the sample.

In total, approximately 690 healthy bone marrow donors made up the cohort. Cohort members were all nominally healthy when sampled, although unrecorded immune exposures were likely present. The donor was CMV seronegative and was included in the group of a few hundred seronegative cohort members. A peripheral blood sample was provided by each donor, and peripheral blood mononuclear cells were used for TCR beta sequencing. Genomic DNA extraction from the blood cell samples was performed with the Qiagen DNeasy Blood Extraction Kit. Comments on this clone: The target of this receptor is not known. It has no much larger one-base neighbor in the sample; base qualities were not kept.

Here V drops 4 bases and J drops 3 bases, and the junction holds 8 bases not matched to any gene. The CDR3 measures 15 amino acids from cysteine to phenylalanine. Kept here is only the CDR3 DNA, which spans 45 bases and is read in frame from base 1. The CDR1 and CDR2 encoded by the germline V gene are MDHEN and SYDVKM. The research as a whole found: A later genetic analysis associated a missense DCLRE1C variant with V-gene and J-gene trimming of TCR beta chains, and an independent cohort replicated the association. In a later analysis, several top co-occurrence clusters were reported to appear linked to parvovirus B19, influenza, CMV and Epstein-Barr virus. According to a later genetic analysis, donors in an Asian-associated ancestry cluster had fewer N-insertions in productive TCRs than the approximately 630-donor mean. In the study, approximately 150 TCR beta chains were listed as associated with cytomegalovirus. According to a later analysis, most CMV-associated TCR beta chains appeared to be HLA-restricted, and the HLA associations seemed to be driven largely by CMV exposure. Because counts were too low, some 17 rarely observed V segments, including chromosome 9 orphons, were left out of the earlier analysis of 500 to 750 of the donors. A further reported finding was that TCR beta sequences accurately predicted the HLA-A and HLA-B alleles for most subjects in the first cohort. Linkage disequilibrium might explain the correlated functional status among segregating V segments, but an unknown experimental factor could not be excluded. Across donors, most TCR sequences were observed very rarely, whereas some public TCRs were present in many individuals. In a later analysis, some 18,000 TCR beta sequences were associated with specific HLA alleles at a false discovery rate of 0.05. When HLA alleles, especially DR and DQ, strongly co-occurred, TCR associations were difficult to assign to individual alleles. In a later analysis, TCR association rates were found to vary across HLA loci, with the most associated TCRs seen for DRB1 alleles and the fewest for HLA-C alleles. Broadly in line with IMGT annotations, most TCR beta V segments showed up in productive rearrangements about 90% or about 30% of the time in an earlier analysis of several hundred of the donors. The classifier was reported to diagnose cytomegalovirus status with high specificity and sensitivity in both the original and validation cohorts. In vitro tests confirmed that a few of the cytomegalovirus-associated TCR beta chains recognize cytomegalovirus antigens. Some IMGT-functional V segments, including TRBV6-2 and TRBV6-3, could not be distinguished by the 87-base-pair reads and were therefore excluded. The cohort was sequenced for TCR beta chains only, and without alpha or paired-chain data the features that could be detected were limited. CMV serostatus was the only immune exposure information available for the cohort. A later analysis found that HLA-associated TCR beta chains were more clonally expanded and had lower generation probabilities than equally common non-associated chains. The sequencing pipeline was judged likely to have produced a cluster of highly shared sequence variants as a technical artifact. Sequencing depth was assumed to be roughly uniform across donors in the presence/absence analyses, though that assumption may not hold. Because HLA typing was missing for some donors at each locus, association tests included only the typed subset. The authors suggested that the approach could potentially be generalized to other disease states and immunological phenotypes.

The sequence was collected from a girl aged 2 to 9 in good health and CMV-seronegative. Sequenced: PBMCs. The chain is encoded by TRBV28 joined to TRBJ1-2, with 7 bases in between that match TRBD1. The nucleotide sequence reads TGTGCCAGCAGTTCTTCCCCCGGGACAGACTATGGCTACACCTTC. Its protein product is CASSSSPGTDYGYTF.